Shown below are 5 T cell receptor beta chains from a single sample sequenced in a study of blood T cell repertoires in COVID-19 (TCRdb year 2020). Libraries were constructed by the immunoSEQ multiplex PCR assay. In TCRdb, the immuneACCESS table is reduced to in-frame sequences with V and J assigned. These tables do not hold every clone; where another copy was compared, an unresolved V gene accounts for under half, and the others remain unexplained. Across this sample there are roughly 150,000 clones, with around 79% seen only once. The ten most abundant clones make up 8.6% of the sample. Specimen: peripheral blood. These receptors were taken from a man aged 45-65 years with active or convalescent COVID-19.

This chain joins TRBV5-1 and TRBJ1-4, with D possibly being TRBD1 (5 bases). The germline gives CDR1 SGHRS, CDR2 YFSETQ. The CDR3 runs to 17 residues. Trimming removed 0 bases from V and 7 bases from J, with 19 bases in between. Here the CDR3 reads CASSLAPSQGGGEKLFF. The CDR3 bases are TGCGCCAGCAGCTTGGCCCCATCTCAGGGAGGCGGTGAAAAACTGTTTTTT.

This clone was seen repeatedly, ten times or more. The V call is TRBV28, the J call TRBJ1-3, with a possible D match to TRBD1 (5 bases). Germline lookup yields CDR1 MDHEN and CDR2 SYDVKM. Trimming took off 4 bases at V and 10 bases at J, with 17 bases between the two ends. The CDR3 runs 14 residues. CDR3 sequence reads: CASSSPGLEGTIYF. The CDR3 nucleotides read TGTGCCAGCAGTTCACCAGGGCTCGAAGGGACCATATATTTT.

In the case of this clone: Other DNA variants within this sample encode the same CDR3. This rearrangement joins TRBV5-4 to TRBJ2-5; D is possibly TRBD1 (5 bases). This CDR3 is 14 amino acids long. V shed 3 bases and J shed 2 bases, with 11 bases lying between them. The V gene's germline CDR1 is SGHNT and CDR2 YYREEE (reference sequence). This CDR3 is CASSSTGVQETQYF. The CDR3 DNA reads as TGTGCCAGCAGCTCAACAGGAGTGCAAGAGACCCAGTACTTC.

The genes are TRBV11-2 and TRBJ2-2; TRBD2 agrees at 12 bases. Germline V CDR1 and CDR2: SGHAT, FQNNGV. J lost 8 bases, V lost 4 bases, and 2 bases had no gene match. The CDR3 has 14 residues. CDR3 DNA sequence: TGTGCCAGCAGCTGGACTAGCGGGACAGGGGAGCTGTTTTTT. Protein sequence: CASSWTSGTGELFF.

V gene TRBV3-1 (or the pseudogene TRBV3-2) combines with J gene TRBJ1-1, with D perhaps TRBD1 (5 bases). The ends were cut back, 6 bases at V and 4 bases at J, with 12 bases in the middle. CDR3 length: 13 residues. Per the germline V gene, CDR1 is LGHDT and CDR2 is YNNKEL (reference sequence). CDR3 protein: CASSFGGSTEAFF. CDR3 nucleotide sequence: TGTGCCAGCAGTTTTGGGGGGAGCACTGAAGCTTTCTTT.